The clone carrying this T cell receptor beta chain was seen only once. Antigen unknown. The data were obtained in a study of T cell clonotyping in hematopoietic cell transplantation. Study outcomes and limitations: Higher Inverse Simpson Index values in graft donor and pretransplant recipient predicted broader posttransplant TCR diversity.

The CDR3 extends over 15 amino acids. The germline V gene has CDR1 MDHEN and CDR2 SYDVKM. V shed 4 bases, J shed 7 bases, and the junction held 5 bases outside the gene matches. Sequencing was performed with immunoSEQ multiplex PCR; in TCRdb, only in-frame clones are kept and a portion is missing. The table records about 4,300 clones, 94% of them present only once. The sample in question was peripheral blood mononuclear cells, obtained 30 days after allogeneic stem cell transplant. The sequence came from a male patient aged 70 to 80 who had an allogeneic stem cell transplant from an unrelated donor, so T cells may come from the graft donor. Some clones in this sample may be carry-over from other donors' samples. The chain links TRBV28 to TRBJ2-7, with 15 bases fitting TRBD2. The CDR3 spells CASSSSGTSGREQYF. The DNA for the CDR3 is TGTGCCAGCAGTTCCTCCGGGACTAGCGGGAGGGAGCAGTACTTC.